This paragraph reports one T cell receptor beta chain. The PCR ran on 60 Vbeta and 13 Jbeta primers. The protocol was immunoSEQ multiplex PCR, while the TCRdb copy is restricted to in-frame clones and leaves out a portion. The table shows roughly 170,000 clones, with more than 65% occurring only once. Per germline, CDR1 SGHAT and CDR2 FQNNGV. CDR3 length: 16 amino acids. V lost 5 bases to trimming and J lost 5 bases, with 22 bases between them. This sample was taken from a study of cytomegalovirus exposure and HLA in healthy donors. The sequence derives from a girl aged 2 to 10 in good health and CMV-seropositive. Sequences were obtained from PBMCs. J is TRBJ2-7 and V is TRBV11-2; D may be TRBD2 (7 bases). As DNA, the CDR3 is TGTGCCAGCAGCCCCTTCCCGCGGGGGCCTCCGGACGAGCAGTACTTC. This sequence encodes CASSPFPRGPPDEQYF. The complete variable domain, with remaining parts taken from reference TRBV11-2 and TRBJ2-7, reads EAGVAQSPRYKIIEKRQSVAFWCNPISGHATLYWYQQILGQGPKLLIQFQNNGVVDDSQLPKDRFSAERLKGVDSTLKIQPAKLEDSAVYLCASSPFPRGPPDEQYFGPGTRLTVT.